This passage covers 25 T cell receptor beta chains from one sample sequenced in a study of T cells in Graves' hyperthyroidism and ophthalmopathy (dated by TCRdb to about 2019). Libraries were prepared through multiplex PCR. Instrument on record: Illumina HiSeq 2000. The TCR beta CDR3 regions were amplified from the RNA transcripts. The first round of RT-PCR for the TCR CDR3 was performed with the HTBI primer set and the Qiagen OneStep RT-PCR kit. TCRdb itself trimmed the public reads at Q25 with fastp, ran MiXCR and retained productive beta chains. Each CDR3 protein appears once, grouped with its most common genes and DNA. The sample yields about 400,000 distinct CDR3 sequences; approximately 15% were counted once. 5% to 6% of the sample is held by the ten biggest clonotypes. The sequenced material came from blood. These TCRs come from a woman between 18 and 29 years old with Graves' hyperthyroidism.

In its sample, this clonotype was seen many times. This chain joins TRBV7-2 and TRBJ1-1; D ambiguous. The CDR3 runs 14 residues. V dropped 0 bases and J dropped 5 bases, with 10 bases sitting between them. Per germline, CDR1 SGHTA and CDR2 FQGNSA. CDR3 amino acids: CASSLAVFETEAFF. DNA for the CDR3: TGTGCCAGCAGCTTAGCTGTGTTCGAAACTGAAGCTTTCTTT.

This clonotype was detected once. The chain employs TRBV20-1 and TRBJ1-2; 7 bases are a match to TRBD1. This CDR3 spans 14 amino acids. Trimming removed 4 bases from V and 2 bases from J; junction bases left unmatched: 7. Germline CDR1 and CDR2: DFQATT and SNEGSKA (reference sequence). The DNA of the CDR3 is TGCAGTGCTATTCTTTTGACAGGGAACTATGGCTACACCTTC. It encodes CSAILLTGNYGYTF.

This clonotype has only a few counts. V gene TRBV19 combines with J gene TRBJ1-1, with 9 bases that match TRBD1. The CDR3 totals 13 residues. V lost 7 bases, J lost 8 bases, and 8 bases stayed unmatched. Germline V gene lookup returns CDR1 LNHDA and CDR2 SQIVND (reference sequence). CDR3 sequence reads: CASNSQGASEAFF. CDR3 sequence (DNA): TGTGCCAGTAATTCACAGGGGGCCTCGGAAGCTTTCTTT.

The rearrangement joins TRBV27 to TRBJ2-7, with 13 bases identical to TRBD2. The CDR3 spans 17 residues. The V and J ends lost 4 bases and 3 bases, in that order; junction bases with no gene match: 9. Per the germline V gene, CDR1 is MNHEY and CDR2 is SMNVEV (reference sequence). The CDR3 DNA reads TGTGCCAGCAGTTCACGACTAGCGGGGGGCACCTACTACGAGCAGTACTTC. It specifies CASSSRLAGGTYYEQYF.

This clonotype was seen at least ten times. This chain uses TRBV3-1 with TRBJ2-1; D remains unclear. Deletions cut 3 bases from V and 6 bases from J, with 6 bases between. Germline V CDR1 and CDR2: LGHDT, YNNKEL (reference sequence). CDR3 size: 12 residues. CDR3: CASSHVSNEQFF. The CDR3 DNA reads TGTGCCAGCAGCCATGTAAGCAATGAGCAGTTCTTC.

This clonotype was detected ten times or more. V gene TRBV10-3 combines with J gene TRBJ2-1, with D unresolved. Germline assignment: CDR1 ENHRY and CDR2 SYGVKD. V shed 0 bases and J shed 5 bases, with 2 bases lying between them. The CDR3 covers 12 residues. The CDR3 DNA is TGTGCCATCAGTGAGTCAGACAATGAGCAGTTCTTC. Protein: CAISESDNEQFF.

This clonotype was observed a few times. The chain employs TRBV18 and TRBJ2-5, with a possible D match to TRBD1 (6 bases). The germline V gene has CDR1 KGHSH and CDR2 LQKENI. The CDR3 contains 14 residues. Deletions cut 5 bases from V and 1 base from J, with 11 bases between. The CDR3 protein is CASSGGRAQETQYF. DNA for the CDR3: TGTGCCAGCTCAGGGGGCAGAGCCCAAGAGACCCAGTACTTC.

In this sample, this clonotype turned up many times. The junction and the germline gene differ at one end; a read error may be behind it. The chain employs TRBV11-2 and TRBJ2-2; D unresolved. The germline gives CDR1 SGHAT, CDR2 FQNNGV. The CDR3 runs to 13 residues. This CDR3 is CASSLEASGELFF. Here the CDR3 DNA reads TGTGCCAGCAGCCTAGAGGCGAGCGGGGAGCTGTTTTTT.

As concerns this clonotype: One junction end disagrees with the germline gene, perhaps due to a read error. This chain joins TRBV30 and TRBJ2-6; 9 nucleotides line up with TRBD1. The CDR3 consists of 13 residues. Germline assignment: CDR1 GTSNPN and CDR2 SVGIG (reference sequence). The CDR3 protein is CAWSYPNRGRPAF. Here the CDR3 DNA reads TGTGCCTGGAGTTACCCTAACAGGGGGCGGCCCGCTTTC.

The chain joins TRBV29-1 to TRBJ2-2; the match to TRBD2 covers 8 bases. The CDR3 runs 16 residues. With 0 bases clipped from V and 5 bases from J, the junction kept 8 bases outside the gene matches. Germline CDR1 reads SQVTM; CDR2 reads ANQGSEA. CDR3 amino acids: CSVEDRTGGRTGELFF. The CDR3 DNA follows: TGCAGCGTTGAAGATCGGACGGGGGGGAGGACCGGGGAGCTGTTTTTT.

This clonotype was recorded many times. The CDR3 reads CASSPVGGGYEQYF. The CDR3 DNA follows: TGCGCCAGCAGCCCCGTCGGAGGGGGGTACGAGCAGTACTTC. The rearrangement joins TRBV5-1 to TRBJ2-7; either TRBD1 or TRBD2 may supply D (6 bases each). The CDR3 spans 14 residues. Germline CDR1 and CDR2: SGHRS and YFSETQ. V was pared by 4 bases and J by 4 bases, with 15 bases between.

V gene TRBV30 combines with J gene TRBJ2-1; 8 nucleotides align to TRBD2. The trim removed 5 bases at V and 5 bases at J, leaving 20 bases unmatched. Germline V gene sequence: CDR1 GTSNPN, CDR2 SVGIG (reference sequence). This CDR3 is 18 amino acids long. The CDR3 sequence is CAWQPKPGLAPHNNEQFF. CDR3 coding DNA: TGTGCCTGGCAACCCAAACCCGGACTAGCCCCCCACAACAATGAGCAGTTCTTC. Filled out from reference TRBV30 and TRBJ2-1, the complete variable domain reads SQTIHQWPATLVQPVGSPLSLECTVEGTSNPNLYWYRQAAGRGLQLLFYSVGIGQISSEVPQNLSASRPQDRQFILSSKKLLLSDSGFYLCAWQPKPGLAPHNNEQFFGPGTRLTVL.

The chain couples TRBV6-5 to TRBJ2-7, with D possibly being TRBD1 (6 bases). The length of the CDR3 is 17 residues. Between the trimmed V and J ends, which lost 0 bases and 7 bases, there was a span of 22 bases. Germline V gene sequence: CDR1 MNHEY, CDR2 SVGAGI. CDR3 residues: CASSYSSEALGAGEQYF. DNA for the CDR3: TGTGCCAGCAGTTACTCGAGCGAGGCTCTGGGGGCCGGGGAGCAGTACTTC.

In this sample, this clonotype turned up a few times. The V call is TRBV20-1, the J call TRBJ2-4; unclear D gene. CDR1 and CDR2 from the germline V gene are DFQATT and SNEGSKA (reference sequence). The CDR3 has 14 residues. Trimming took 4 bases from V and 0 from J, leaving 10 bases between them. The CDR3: CSATDSLAKNIQYF. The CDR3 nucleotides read TGCAGTGCTACAGATTCTCTAGCCAAAAACATTCAGTACTTC.

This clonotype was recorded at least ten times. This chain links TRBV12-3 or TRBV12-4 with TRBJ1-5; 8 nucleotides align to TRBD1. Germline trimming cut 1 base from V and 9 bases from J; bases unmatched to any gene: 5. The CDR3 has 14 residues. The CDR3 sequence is CASSLVDRGGPQHF. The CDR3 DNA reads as TGTGCCAGCAGTTTAGTAGACAGGGGAGGGCCCCAGCATTTT.

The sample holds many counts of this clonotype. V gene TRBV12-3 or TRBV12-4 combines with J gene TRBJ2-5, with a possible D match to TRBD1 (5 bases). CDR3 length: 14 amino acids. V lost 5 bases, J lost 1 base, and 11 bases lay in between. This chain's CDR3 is CASSKQGSQETQYF. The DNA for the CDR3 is TGTGCCAGCAGTAAGCAGGGTTCCCAAGAGACCCAGTACTTC.

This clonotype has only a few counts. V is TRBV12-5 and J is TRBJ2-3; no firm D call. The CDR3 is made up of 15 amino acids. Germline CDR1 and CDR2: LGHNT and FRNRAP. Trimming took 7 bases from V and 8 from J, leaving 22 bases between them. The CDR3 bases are TGTGCTAGTGCCCCAGCTGCACTACAGTGGGGTACGCAGTATTTT. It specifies CASAPAALQWGTQYF.

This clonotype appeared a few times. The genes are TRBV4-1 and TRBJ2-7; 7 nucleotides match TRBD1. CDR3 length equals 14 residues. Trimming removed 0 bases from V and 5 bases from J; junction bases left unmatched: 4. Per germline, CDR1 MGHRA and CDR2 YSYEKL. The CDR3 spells CASSQEGRGNEQYF. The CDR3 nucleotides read TGCGCCAGCAGCCAAGAGGGCAGGGGGAACGAGCAGTACTTC.

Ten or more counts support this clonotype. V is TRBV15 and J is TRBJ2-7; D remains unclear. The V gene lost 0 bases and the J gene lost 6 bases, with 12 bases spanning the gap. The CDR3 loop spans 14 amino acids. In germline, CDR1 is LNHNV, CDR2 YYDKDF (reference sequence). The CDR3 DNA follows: TGTGCCACCAGCAGAGATCTAGGTCATGCCGAGCAGTACTTC. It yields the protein CATSRDLGHAEQYF.

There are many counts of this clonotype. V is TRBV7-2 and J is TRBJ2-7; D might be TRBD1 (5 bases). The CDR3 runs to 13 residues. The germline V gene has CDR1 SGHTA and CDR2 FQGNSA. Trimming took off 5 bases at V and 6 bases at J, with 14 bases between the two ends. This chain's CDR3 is CASSRHDSSEQYF. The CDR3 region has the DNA TGTGCCAGCAGCCGTCATGACAGCTCCGAGCAGTACTTC.

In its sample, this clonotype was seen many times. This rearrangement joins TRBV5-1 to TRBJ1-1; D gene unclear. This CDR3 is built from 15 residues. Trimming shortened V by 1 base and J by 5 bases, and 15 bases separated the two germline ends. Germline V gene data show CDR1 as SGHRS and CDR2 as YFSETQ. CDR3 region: CASSLSSVGRTEAFF. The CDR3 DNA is TGCGCCAGCAGCTTGTCTTCGGTAGGGCGGACTGAAGCTTTCTTT.

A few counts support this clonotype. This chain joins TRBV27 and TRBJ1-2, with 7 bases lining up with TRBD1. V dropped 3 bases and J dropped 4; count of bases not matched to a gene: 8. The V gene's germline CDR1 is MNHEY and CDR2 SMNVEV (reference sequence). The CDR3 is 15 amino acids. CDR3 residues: CASSFLRDRAYGYTF. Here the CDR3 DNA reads TGTGCCAGCAGTTTCCTCCGAGACAGGGCCTATGGCTACACCTTC.

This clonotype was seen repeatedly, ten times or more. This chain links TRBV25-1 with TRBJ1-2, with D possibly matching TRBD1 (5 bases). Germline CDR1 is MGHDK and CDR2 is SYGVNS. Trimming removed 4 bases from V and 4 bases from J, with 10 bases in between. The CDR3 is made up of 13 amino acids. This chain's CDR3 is CASSGGAIYGYTF. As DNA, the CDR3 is TGTGCCAGCAGTGGGGGCGCAATCTATGGCTACACCTTC.

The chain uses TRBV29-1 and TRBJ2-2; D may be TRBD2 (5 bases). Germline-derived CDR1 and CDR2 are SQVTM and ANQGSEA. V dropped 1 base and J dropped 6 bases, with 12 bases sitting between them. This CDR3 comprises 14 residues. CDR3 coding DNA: TGCAGCGTTGAAGGCGTGTTCGGGGCCGGGGAGCTGTTTTTT. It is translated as CSVEGVFGAGELFF.

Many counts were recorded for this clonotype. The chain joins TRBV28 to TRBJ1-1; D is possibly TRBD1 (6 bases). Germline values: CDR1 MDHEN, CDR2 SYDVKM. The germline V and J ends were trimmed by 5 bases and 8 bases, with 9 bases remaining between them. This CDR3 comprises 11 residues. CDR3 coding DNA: TGTGCCAGCAGTGACGACAGGGAAGCTTTCTTT. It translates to CASSDDREAFF.